This TCR beta chain is from a study of blood T cell repertoires in COVID-19. In the original analysis: Amplifying reference gene primers gave estimates of nucleated cell counts. Sequencing was performed with immunoSEQ multiplex PCR; in TCRdb, only in-frame clones are kept and a portion is missing. The D gene and trimming were derived from the DNA, and the V and J assignments and clone size from that table. The sample has just under 95,000 clones, 80% seen once. This CDR3 is 14 amino acids long. Germline lookup yields CDR1 SGHTA and CDR2 FQGNSA. After removal of 3 bases from V and 2 bases from J, the junction contained 1 base not matched to a gene. This clone was observed a few times.

This sequence joins TRBV7-2 and TRBJ1-3, with 7 bases aligning to TRBD1. The sequenced sample consisted of peripheral blood. The clonotype was recovered from a man aged 45 to 65 who had recovered from COVID-19. The CDR3: CASSLQGAGNTIYF. The DNA for the CDR3 is TGTGCCAGCAGCTTGCAGGGGGCTGGAAACACCATATATTTT. Drawing the rest from reference TRBV7-2 and TRBJ1-3, the complete variable domain is GAGVSQSPSNKVTEKGKDVELRCDPISGHTALYWYRQSLGQGLEFLIYFQGNSAPDKSGLPSDRFSAERTGGSVSTLTIQRTQQEDSAVYLCASSLQGAGNTIYFGEGSWLTVV.